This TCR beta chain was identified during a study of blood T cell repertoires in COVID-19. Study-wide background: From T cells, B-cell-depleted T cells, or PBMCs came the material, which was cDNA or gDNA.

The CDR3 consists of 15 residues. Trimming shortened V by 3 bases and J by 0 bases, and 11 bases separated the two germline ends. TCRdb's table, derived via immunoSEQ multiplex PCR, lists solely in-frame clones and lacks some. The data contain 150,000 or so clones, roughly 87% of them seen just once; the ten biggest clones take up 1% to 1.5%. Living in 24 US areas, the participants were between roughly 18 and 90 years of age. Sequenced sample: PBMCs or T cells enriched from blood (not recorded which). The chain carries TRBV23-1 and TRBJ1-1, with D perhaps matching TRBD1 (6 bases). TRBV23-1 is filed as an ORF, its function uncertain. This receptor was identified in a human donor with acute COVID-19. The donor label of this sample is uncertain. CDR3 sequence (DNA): TGCGCCAGCAGTCACCGGGACATGATGAACACTGAAGCTTTCTTT. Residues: CASSHRDMMNTEAFF.